These 29 T cell receptor beta chains share one sample of origin, sequenced in a study of post-analysis software for immune sequencing data. General study findings and limits: Five or six TRBV segments, TRBV5-6, TRBV5-1 and TRBV20-1 among them, were found more frequent in patients than controls.

Their recognized antigens are unknown. Each TCR beta cDNA library carried unique molecular identifiers. One entry per CDR3 protein results from TCRdb running MiXCR on the PCR reads. The table has roughly 730,000 distinct CDR3 sequences, 25% to 30% seen once; the top ten hold approximately 0.55%. Sequencing input: blood. The receptors originated from a girl aged 5-17 years with multiple sclerosis.

This clonotype has more than one count but fewer than ten. The chain combines TRBV20-1 with TRBJ1-1; D gene unclear. CDR3 length: 13 amino acids. In germline, CDR1 is DFQATT, CDR2 SNEGSKA (reference sequence). The V end lost 3 bases, the J end lost 1 base, and 9 bases lay between the germline ends. CDR3 sequence (DNA): TGCAGTGCTAGTGTCGGAGGGAACACTGAAGCTTTCTTT. As protein: CSASVGGNTEAFF.

The rearrangement joins TRBV7-2 to TRBJ1-2; TRBD1 matches at 7 bases. Germline V gene data show CDR1 as SGHTA and CDR2 as FQGNSA. The CDR3 length is 14 residues. V was clipped by 4 bases and J by 10 bases; unmatched bases: 12. The CDR3 region has the DNA TGTGCCAGCAGCTCCAGACAGGGTAATGTTAACTACACCTTC. Protein: CASSSRQGNVNYTF.

The rearrangement links TRBV6-2 or TRBV6-3 to TRBJ1-2; possible D gene TRBD1, 5 bases. V lost 4 bases and J 5 bases, leaving 5 bases between the germline ends. Germline V CDR1 and CDR2: MNHEY, SVGEGT. This CDR3 contains 11 residues. The CDR3 region has the DNA TGTGCCAGCAGTTGGGGGTATGGCTACACCTTC. This encodes CASSWGYGYTF.

Regarding this clonotype: A single base separates this from a much larger clone, so it may be a read error. This chain joins TRBV20-1 and TRBJ2-1, with 13 bases fitting TRBD2. Germline CDR1 and CDR2: DFQATT and SNEGSKA (reference sequence). There are 17 residues in the CDR3. The CDR3 region has the DNA TGCAGTACTAGCGGGGGGGCAGCGGGAGGGCCGGTTGACGAGCAGTTCTTC. It translates to CSTSGGAAGGPVDEQFF.

The rearrangement links TRBV10-1 to TRBJ2-3; possible D gene TRBD2, 6 bases. Germline CDR1 is WNHNN and CDR2 is SYGVQD (reference sequence). The CDR3 contains 17 residues. Trimming stripped 3 bases from V and 3 bases from J, with 19 bases between. For the CDR3, the DNA is TGCGCCAGCAGTGATCGGCGGGACGGGATAAGAACAGATACGCAGTATTTT. It codes for CASSDRRDGIRTDTQYF.

This clonotype was detected only a few times. The chain is built from TRBV20-1 and TRBJ2-3, with TRBD1 matching over 10 bases. This CDR3 spans 15 amino acids. Losses at the gene ends were 3 bases for V and 6 bases for J; bases not matched to a gene: 9. Germline CDR1 is DFQATT and CDR2 is SNEGSKA (reference sequence). The CDR3 protein is CSARWGQGIVDTQYF. The CDR3 DNA sequence: TGCAGTGCTAGGTGGGGACAGGGGATCGTGGATACGCAGTATTTT.

The chain links TRBV14 to TRBJ2-7, with D hard to call. Germline V gene sequence: CDR1 SGHDN, CDR2 FVKESK. The CDR3 is 16 residues long. Trimming removed 0 bases at V and 0 bases at J, with 12 bases between. CDR3 coding DNA: TGTGCCAGCAGCCAAGATAGGAGTCTAAGCTCCTACGAGCAGTACTTC. Translation gives CASSQDRSLSSYEQYF.

The chain is built from TRBV9 and TRBJ1-1, with a tentative D call TRBD1 (6 bases). The CDR3 is 15 residues long. Trimming removed 0 bases at V and 3 bases at J, with 12 bases between. Germline V gene sequence: CDR1 SGDLS, CDR2 YYNGEE. The CDR3 sequence: CASSVVSRGDTEAFF. CDR3 nucleotide sequence: TGTGCCAGCAGCGTAGTTAGCAGGGGAGACACTGAAGCTTTCTTT.

The chain has TRBV3-1 and TRBJ2-1; a possible D gene is TRBD2 (5 bases). This CDR3 has 13 residues. V shed 1 base and J shed 5 bases, with 6 bases lying between them. Per the germline V gene, CDR1 is LGHDT and CDR2 is YNNKEL (reference sequence). The CDR3 DNA is TGTGCCAGCAGCCAAGCCGGGAACAATGAGCAGTTCTTC. It specifies CASSQAGNNEQFF.

The V gene is TRBV11-2, the J gene TRBJ2-5; a weak D match, TRBD1 (6 bases). The CDR3 runs 14 residues. Trimming pared 1 base from V and 5 bases from J, leaving 11 bases between. Germline V gene data show CDR1 as SGHAT and CDR2 as FQNNGV. The CDR3 sequence: CASSLGQARETQYF. In DNA, the CDR3 is TGTGCCAGCAGCTTAGGACAGGCGCGGGAGACCCAGTACTTC. Full variable domain (outside the CDR3, taken from reference TRBV11-2 and TRBJ2-5): EAGVAQSPRYKIIEKRQSVAFWCNPISGHATLYWYQQILGQGPKLLIQFQNNGVVDDSQLPKDRFSAERLKGVDSTLKIQPAKLEDSAVYLCASSLGQARETQYFGPGTRLLVL.

This clonotype was seen only a few times. The chain links TRBV5-1 to TRBJ2-7; 9 nucleotides agree with TRBD1. The CDR3 covers 15 residues. In germline, CDR1 is SGHRS, CDR2 YFSETQ. Trimming took 1 base from V and 2 from J; bases not matched to a gene: 4. This chain's CDR3 is CASSLSGQGPYEQYF. For the CDR3, the DNA is TGCGCCAGCAGCTTGTCGGGACAGGGACCCTACGAGCAGTACTTC.

This clonotype has only a few counts. The V call is TRBV7-2, the J call TRBJ2-1, with 12 bases fitting TRBD2. With 4 bases clipped from V and 7 bases from J, the junction kept 11 bases outside the gene matches. The germline V gene encodes CDR1 SGHTA and CDR2 FQGNSA. CDR3 length: 17 amino acids. In DNA form, the CDR3 reads TGTGCCAGCAGCTCCCCTGGGACTAGCGGGTGGGGGAATGAGCAGTTCTTC. It is translated as CASSSPGTSGWGNEQFF.

V is TRBV5-1 and J is TRBJ1-4; no clear D gene. The CDR3 consists of 14 residues. CDR1 SGHRS and CDR2 YFSETQ come from the germline V gene. V was cut by 0 bases and J by 6 bases, with 9 bases left in between. In DNA, the CDR3 is TGCGCCAGCAGCTTGGGCAGGACCGATGAAAAACTGTTTTTT. Its protein is CASSLGRTDEKLFF.

V gene TRBV3-1 combines with J gene TRBJ2-5; 8 bases agree with TRBD2. V lost 0 bases to trimming and J lost 0 bases; unmatched junction nucleotides: 6. This CDR3 is built from 17 residues. Germline V gene lookup returns CDR1 LGHDT and CDR2 YNNKEL (reference sequence). CDR3: CASSQDRSGRYQETQYF. Written as DNA, the CDR3 is TGTGCCAGCAGCCAAGATCGGAGCGGGAGATACCAAGAGACCCAGTACTTC.

The table lists this clonotype with many counts. This chain connects TRBV27 to TRBJ2-7, with unresolved D. This CDR3 is 13 amino acids long. Germline V gene sequence: CDR1 MNHEY, CDR2 SMNVEV (reference sequence). V lost 0 bases and J lost 2, with 5 bases in between. CDR3 residues: CASSLSRTYEQYF. CDR3 bases: TGTGCCAGCAGTTTATCCAGGACCTACGAGCAGTACTTC.

In this sample, this clonotype turned up a few times. V usage is TRBV28 and J usage is TRBJ2-1; tentatively, D is TRBD1 or TRBD2 (5 bases each). The CDR3 spans 18 residues. The V end was cut by 1 base, the J end by 0 bases, with 16 bases between. The V gene's germline CDR1 is MDHEN and CDR2 SYDVKM. This chain's CDR3 is CASSLLIGTVSSYNEQFF. DNA for the CDR3: TGTGCCAGCAGTTTATTAATCGGGACGGTGAGCTCCTACAATGAGCAGTTCTTC.

This sequence joins TRBV13 and TRBJ1-6; TRBD1 matches at 9 bases. The germline gives CDR1 PRHDT, CDR2 FYEKMQ (reference sequence). With V trimmed by 3 bases and J by 7 bases, 4 bases remained unmatched. This CDR3 has 15 residues. CDR3 DNA sequence: TGTGCCAGCAGCTTCGGGGACAGGGTGAATTCACCCCTCCACTTT. This translates into CASSFGDRVNSPLHF.

V is TRBV20-1 and J is TRBJ1-5; 7 bases match TRBD1. Germline V gene lookup returns CDR1 DFQATT and CDR2 SNEGSKA (reference sequence). This CDR3 is built from 13 residues. V lost 6 bases and J lost 4; bases outside the gene matches: 6. CDR3 in DNA: TGCAGTGCCACTGGGACAGCGAATCAGCCCCAGCATTTT. This sequence encodes CSATGTANQPQHF.

This clonotype was seen a handful of times. The V call is TRBV28, the J call TRBJ2-4; tentative D call: TRBD2 (7 bases). Germline V CDR1 and CDR2: MDHEN, SYDVKM. CDR3 length: 11 residues. The V end lost 8 bases, the J end lost 7 bases, and 9 bases lay between the germline ends. The CDR3 DNA is TGTGCCAGCCGGGGGGCTAACATTCAGTACTTC. This encodes CASRGANIQYF.

This chain connects TRBV7-2 to TRBJ1-1, with TRBD1 matching 9 bases. V shed 5 bases and J 10 bases; nucleotides not matched to a gene: 8. CDR1 is SGHTA, CDR2 FQGNSA, per germline. The CDR3 loop spans 13 amino acids. In DNA, the CDR3 is TGTGCCAGCAGCCCGGGGACAGGGCGGGGAGCTTTCTTT. This sequence encodes CASSPGTGRGAFF.

This chain links TRBV2 with TRBJ2-7; the match to TRBD1 covers 8 bases. The J call may not be correct, given that the DNA end is closer to TRBJ2-5. Germline V gene data show CDR1 as SNHLY and CDR2 as FYNNEI. This CDR3 contains 22 residues. In DNA, the CDR3 is TGTGCCAGCAGTGAACCCGGAGCAGGGGGCGAACGCCCCAACCCCGCGTTGGGGACCCAGTACTTC. It encodes CASSEPGAGGERPNPALGTQYF.

In this sample, this clonotype turned up a few times. This sequence joins TRBV12-3 or TRBV12-4 and TRBJ1-2; no reliable D call. There are 12 residues in the CDR3. Trimming pared 5 bases from V and 5 bases from J, leaving 9 bases between. CDR3 nucleotides: TGTGCCAGCAGTCGGACTGTTTATGGCTACACCTTC. This gives the protein CASSRTVYGYTF.

This chain joins TRBV18 and TRBJ2-7; D unclear. Trimming left V 2 bases short and J 6 bases short, with 5 bases between. CDR1 KGHSH and CDR2 LQKENI come from the germline V gene. The CDR3 length is 11 residues. CDR3 DNA sequence: TGTGCCAGCTCACCAGGGTCCGAGCAGTACTTC. Encoded protein: CASSPGSEQYF.

CDR3 nucleotide sequence: TGTGCCAGCAGTCCCCGGGGAGGGATCAACGAGCAGTACTTC. Translation gives CASSPRGGINEQYF. This sequence joins TRBV6-5 and TRBJ2-4, with TRBD2 matching over 7 bases. The DNA end is a closer match to TRBJ2-7, so the J assignment may be wrong. CDR3 size: 14 residues. From germline, CDR1 is MNHEY and CDR2 SVGAGI.

This chain connects TRBV9 to TRBJ2-1, with TRBD2 matching over 7 bases. Looked up from germline, CDR1 is SGDLS and CDR2 is YYNGEE. With 0 bases clipped from V and 4 bases from J, the junction kept 7 bases outside the gene matches. The CDR3 is 16 residues long. The CDR3 reads CASSVGVSGQYNEQFF. As DNA, the CDR3 is TGTGCCAGCAGCGTAGGCGTTAGCGGGCAATACAATGAGCAGTTCTTC.

In its sample, this clonotype was seen a few times. The rearrangement links TRBV7-9 to TRBJ1-6; D might be TRBD1 (5 bases). Germline loops: CDR1 SEHNR, CDR2 FQNEAQ (reference sequence). The CDR3 loop spans 14 amino acids. Trimming took 3 bases from V and 4 from J, leaving 7 bases between them. CDR3 DNA sequence: TGTGCCAGCAGCTTGGGGACTTATAATTCACCCCTCCACTTT. Protein: CASSLGTYNSPLHF.

In this sample, this clonotype turned up a few times. The chain recombines TRBV12-3 or TRBV12-4 with TRBJ2-7; a possible D gene is TRBD2 (6 bases). This CDR3 is built from 15 residues. V lost 6 bases and J lost 2, with 17 bases in between. The CDR3 region is CASRVGDCITYEQYF. Here the CDR3 DNA reads TGTGCCAGCAGGGTTGGGGACTGCATAACCTACGAGCAGTACTTC.

This clonotype was counted only a few times. The V and J genes are TRBV20-1 and TRBJ2-3, with unresolved D. CDR3 length: 11 residues. V was cut by 3 bases and J by 5 bases, with 6 bases left in between. Looked up from germline, CDR1 is DFQATT and CDR2 is SNEGSKA (reference sequence). The CDR3 here is CSARARDTQYF. The CDR3 coding sequence is TGCAGTGCTAGGGCCCGAGATACGCAGTATTTT.

The CDR3 sequence: CASSAGSINQPQHF. The DNA for the CDR3 is TGTGCCAGCAGCGCCGGGAGTATCAATCAGCCCCAGCATTTT. V usage is TRBV7-9 and J usage is TRBJ1-5; the D is unclear. The V gene lost 5 bases and the J gene lost 3 bases, with 11 bases spanning the gap. This CDR3 contains 14 residues. Germline V lookup: CDR1 SEHNR, CDR2 FQNEAQ (reference sequence).